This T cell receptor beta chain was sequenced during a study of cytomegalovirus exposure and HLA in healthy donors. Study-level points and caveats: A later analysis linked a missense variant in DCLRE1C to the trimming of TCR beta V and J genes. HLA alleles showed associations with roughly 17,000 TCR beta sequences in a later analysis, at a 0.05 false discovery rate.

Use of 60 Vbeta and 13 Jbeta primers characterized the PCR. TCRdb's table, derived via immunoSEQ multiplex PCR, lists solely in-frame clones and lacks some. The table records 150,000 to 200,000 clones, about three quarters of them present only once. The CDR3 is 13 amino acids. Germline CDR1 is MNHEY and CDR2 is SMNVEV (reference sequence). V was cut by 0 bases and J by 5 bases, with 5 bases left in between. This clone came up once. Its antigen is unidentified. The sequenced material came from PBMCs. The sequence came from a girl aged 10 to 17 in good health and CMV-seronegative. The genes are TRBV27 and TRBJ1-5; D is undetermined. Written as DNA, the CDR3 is TGTGCCAGCAGTTTATCGATAGATCAGCCCCAGCATTTT. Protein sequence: CASSLSIDQPQHF.